This record covers a single T cell receptor beta chain. What this receptor recognizes is not known. No per-base quality is available; no much larger clone lies one base away. The treatment or condition label, as the study defines it: oral pan-JAK inhibitor, 5-10 mg twice daily. Lesional scalp punch biopsies and peripheral blood were collected from alopecia areata patients. After PBMCs were isolated by density centrifugation and stained for CD3, CD4 and CD8, a FACSAria was used to sort CD4+ and CD8+ T cells. The library was prepared using the immunoSEQ multiplex PCR assay. For TCR sequencing, RNA was extracted from every sample and reverse transcribed into cDNA to serve as template. SuperScript III was used for first-strand cDNA synthesis, primed with a 2:1 mix of oligo-dT and random hexamers. A synthetic immune receptor repertoire was used to gauge amplification bias, and whatever bias remained was removed computationally. Processing in the source paper ran as follows. Raw reads were preprocessed for error removal, and CDR3 was defined according to IMGT conventions as running from the conserved cysteine to phenylalanine. To get clonality, Shannon entropy was normalized by log2 of the number of productive unique TCRs and the result was subtracted from 1. Whether each scalp clone was CD4 or CD8 was inferred by checking scalp TCRbeta sequences against the CD4 and CD8 repertoires from sorted blood. TCRdb retrieved this table from immuneACCESS and kept in-frame rearrangements only. Not all clones are present; in checked studies, unresolved V genes account for under half, and no reason is known for the remainder. V and J calls and clone size are given by that table; D and trimming were obtained from the DNA. The sample records roughly 280,000 clones, around three fifths of which are singletons. Jointly, the top ten make up roughly 0.88% of the sample.

This sample was taken from a study of CD8+ T cells in alopecia areata (dated by TCRdb to about 2018). About the study as a whole: Treated patients were enrolled in an open-label pilot trial of oral tofacitinib at 5 to 10 mg twice daily for moderate-to-severe alopecia areata. Disease severity in treated patients was measured with the SALT score, which quantifies the percentage of affected scalp surface area. Scalp clonality was compared among normal scalp (n=4), patchy alopecia areata scalp (n=8), and alopecia totalis/universalis scalp (n=8). Amplification of TCRbeta CDR3 regions was done by immunoSEQ multiplex PCR using 35 Vbeta forward primers and 13 Jbeta reverse primers. The study used high-throughput TCRbeta sequencing to examine T cell clonal expansion in alopecia areata, in both the C3H/HeJ mouse model and human patients. In humans, TCRbeta sequencing was performed on scalp tissue and on sorted CD4+ and CD8+ peripheral blood T cells from healthy controls and from patients with patchy or totalis/universalis alopecia areata. RNA was obtained with the PAXgene miRNA kit for fixed scalp, the miRNeasy kit for PBMCs, and the RNeasy kit for mouse skin. Tofacitinib was administered for 6 to 18 months, and 6 months of follow-up off drug were then conducted to assess delayed response and recurrence. Biopsies were taken from tofacitinib-treated patients at baseline and at 4 and 24 weeks of treatment, and a later scalp biopsy was taken in several of the tofacitinib-treated patients. Results and caveats for the whole study, not just this receptor: Many expanded lesional clones persisted in scalp and blood during tofacitinib treatment, which may partly explain relapse after stopping treatment. Compared with normal scalp, lesional scalp, particularly in alopecia totalis/universalis, had higher clonality and more expanded CD8+ clones, which suggests antigenic drive. TCR sequences shared between patients were less clear than in mice, possibly partly because of HLA diversity in the patient population. Tofacitinib significantly decreased scalp clonality and the number of expanded CD8+ clones among the top 100 scalp clones. Because the treated cohort was small and had just a single nonresponder, larger studies are needed to establish links between baseline CD8+ expansion and response. Resident alphabeta T cells in normal human skin are also sequenced, complicating scalp TCR repertoire analysis, unlike mouse skin dominated by gammadelta T cells.

Trimming removed 2 bases from V and 6 bases from J; the gene matches leave 3 bases unexplained. Including the terminal cysteine and phenylalanine, the CDR3 comprises 13 residues. Only the CDR3 portion is preserved as DNA: 39 bases, with reading frame beginning at the first base. Based on the germline V gene (reference sequence), the CDR1 and CDR2 sequences are SGHNT and YYREEE. Sequenced material: CD4+ T cells sorted from blood, taken around week 54, from a patient treated with tofacitinib. The rearrangement joined TRBV5-4 to TRBJ2-3, and 7 junction bases match TRBD2. This clonotype was obtained from a human donor with alopecia areata. The CDR3 reads as follows: CASSFTGGDTQYF. The DNA sequence reads TGTGCCAGCAGCTTTACCGGGGGGGATACGCAGTATTTT.